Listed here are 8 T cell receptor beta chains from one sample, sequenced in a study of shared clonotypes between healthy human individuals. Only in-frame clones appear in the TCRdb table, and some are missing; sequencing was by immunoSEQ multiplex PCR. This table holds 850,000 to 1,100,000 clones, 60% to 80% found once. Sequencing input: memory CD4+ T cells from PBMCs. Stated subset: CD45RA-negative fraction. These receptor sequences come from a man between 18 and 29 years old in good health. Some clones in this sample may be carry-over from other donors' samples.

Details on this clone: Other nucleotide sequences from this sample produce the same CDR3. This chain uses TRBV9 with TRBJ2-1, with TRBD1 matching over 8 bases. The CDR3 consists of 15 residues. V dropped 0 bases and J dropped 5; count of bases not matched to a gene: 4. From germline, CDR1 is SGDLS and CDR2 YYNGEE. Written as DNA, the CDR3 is TGTGCCAGCAGCGTAGGCGGGACAGGTAACAATGAGCAGTTCTTC. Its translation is CASSVGGTGNNEQFF. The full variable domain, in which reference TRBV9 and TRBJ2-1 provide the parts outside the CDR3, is DSGVTQTPKHLITATGQRVTLRCSPRSGDLSVYWYQQSLDQGLQFLIQYYNGEERAKGNILERFSAQQFPDLHSELNLSSLELGDSALYFCASSVGGTGNNEQFFGPGTRLTVL.

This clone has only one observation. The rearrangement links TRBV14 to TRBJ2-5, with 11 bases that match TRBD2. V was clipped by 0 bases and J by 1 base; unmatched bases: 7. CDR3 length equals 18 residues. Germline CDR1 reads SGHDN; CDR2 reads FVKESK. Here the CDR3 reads CASSQDRLAGGTQETQYF. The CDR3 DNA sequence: TGTGCCAGCAGCCAAGATCGGCTAGCGGGAGGTACCCAAGAGACCCAGTACTTC.

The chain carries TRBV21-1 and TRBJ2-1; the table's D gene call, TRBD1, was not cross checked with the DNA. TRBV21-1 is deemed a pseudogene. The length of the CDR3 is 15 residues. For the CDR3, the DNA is TGTGCCAGCAGCAAAGGCGGGACAGGGGACAATGAGCAGTTCTTC. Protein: CASSKGGTGDNEQFF.

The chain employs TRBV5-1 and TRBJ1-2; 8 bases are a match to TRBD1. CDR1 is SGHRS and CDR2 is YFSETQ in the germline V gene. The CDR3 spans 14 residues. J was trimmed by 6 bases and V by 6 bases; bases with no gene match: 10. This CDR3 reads CASTQGQGEDGYTF. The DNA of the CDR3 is TGCGCCAGCACACAAGGACAGGGAGAGGATGGCTACACCTTC.

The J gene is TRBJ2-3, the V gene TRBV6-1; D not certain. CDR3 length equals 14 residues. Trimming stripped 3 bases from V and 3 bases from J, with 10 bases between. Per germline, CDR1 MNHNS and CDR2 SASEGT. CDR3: CASSDKGWTDTQYF. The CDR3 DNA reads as TGTGCCAGCAGTGATAAGGGTTGGACAGATACGCAGTATTTT.

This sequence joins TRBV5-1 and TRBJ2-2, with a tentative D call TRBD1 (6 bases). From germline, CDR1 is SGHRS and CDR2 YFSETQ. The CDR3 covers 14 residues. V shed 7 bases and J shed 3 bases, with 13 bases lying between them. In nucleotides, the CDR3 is TGCGCCAGCTGGGGGCCGGTAGACACCGGGGAGCTGTTTTTT. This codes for CASWGPVDTGELFF.

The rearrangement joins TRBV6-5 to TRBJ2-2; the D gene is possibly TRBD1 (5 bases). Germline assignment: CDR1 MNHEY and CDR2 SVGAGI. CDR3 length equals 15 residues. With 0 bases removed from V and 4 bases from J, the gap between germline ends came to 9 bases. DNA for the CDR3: TGTGCCAGCAGTTACTCGACAGCGCGCACCGGGGAGCTGTTTTTT. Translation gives CASSYSTARTGELFF.

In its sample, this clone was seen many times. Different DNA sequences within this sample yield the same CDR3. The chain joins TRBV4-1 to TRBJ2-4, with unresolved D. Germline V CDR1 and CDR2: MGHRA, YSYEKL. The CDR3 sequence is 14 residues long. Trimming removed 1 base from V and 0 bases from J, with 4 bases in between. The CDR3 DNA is TGCGCCAGCAGCCAAGCGGGAGCCAAAAACATTCAGTACTTC. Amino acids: CASSQAGAKNIQYF.